The 16 T cell receptor beta chains reported below all come from one sample, sequenced in a study of cytomegalovirus exposure and HLA in healthy donors. Sequenced by immunoSEQ multiplex PCR; TCRdb stores in-frame clones only, minus some. This table holds about 250,000 clones, approximately 84% found once. Material for sequencing was PBMCs. The receptors derive from a man aged 18 to 29 in good health and CMV-seropositive.

The V gene is TRBV30, the J gene TRBJ1-1, with D unclear. In germline, CDR1 is GTSNPN, CDR2 SVGIG (reference sequence). CDR3 size: 14 residues. The V and J ends lost 2 bases and 5 bases respectively, with 15 bases between them. This CDR3 reads CAWSFKAGETEAFF. CDR3 nucleotides: TGTGCCTGGAGTTTTAAGGCCGGCGAAACTGAAGCTTTCTTT.

Concerning this clone: Other DNA sequences of this sample code for an identical CDR3. The chain joins TRBV7-2 to TRBJ2-2, with D unclear. The CDR3 is 14 residues long. The germline CDR1 and CDR2 sequences are SGHTA and FQGNSA. Trimming left V 1 base short and J 1 base short, with 4 bases between. CDR3 region: CASSLVQNTGELFF. The CDR3, as DNA: TGTGCCAGCAGCTTAGTACAGAACACCGGGGAGCTGTTTTTT.

This clone was picked up one time. The V gene is TRBV4-1, the J gene TRBJ2-7, with a weak D call TRBD2 (5 bases). CDR1 is MGHRA, CDR2 YSYEKL, per germline. The V and J ends lost 0 bases and 0 bases respectively, with 12 bases between them. CDR3 length: 16 residues. The CDR3 region has the DNA TGCGCCAGCAGCCAAGATAGGACTCCCTACTCCTACGAGCAGTACTTC. This codes for CASSQDRTPYSYEQYF.

About this clone itself: Other nucleotide sequences from this sample produce the same CDR3. The chain uses TRBV6-1 and TRBJ1-1; TRBD1 is a possible D gene (6 bases). Germline values: CDR1 MNHNS, CDR2 SASEGT. This CDR3 is 14 amino acids long. Trimming removed 6 bases from V and 0 bases from J, with 11 bases in between. As DNA, the CDR3 is TGTGCCAGCAGGACCGGGACACTGAACACTGAAGCTTTCTTT. Translation: CASRTGTLNTEAFF.

The chain employs TRBV27 and TRBJ2-3; perhaps D is TRBD1 or TRBD2 (5 bases each). In germline, CDR1 is MNHEY, CDR2 SMNVEV (reference sequence). CDR3 size: 14 residues. Between the trimmed V and J ends, which lost 5 bases and 0 bases, there was a span of 9 bases. For the CDR3, the DNA is TGTGCCAGCAGTCCATGGGACAGCACAGATACGCAGTATTTT. Amino acids: CASSPWDSTDTQYF.

This clone occurred once. The chain has TRBV20-1 and TRBJ2-5; D might be TRBD2 (6 bases). The CDR3 length is 11 residues. Germline V gene data show CDR1 as DFQATT and CDR2 as SNEGSKA (reference sequence). As DNA, the CDR3 is TGCGGGGTCGGAGGGAGCGAGACCCAGTACTTC. Translation: CGVGGSETQYF.

This clone has only one observation. The chain joins TRBV6-5 to TRBJ2-7, with D maybe TRBD1 (6 bases). In germline, CDR1 is MNHEY, CDR2 SVGAGI. This CDR3 spans 13 amino acids. The germline V and J ends were trimmed by 2 bases and 6 bases, with 11 bases remaining between them. CDR3 protein: CASSYTGSGEQYF. CDR3 in DNA: TGTGCCAGCAGTTACACAGGGAGTGGCGAGCAGTACTTC.

The chain joins TRBV14 to TRBJ2-7, with D unclear. Trimming took off 1 base at V and 3 bases at J, with 16 bases between the two ends. The CDR3 has 16 amino acids. Germline V lookup: CDR1 SGHDN, CDR2 FVKESK. CDR3 DNA sequence: TGTGCCAGCAGCCAAGGTAGGAAGGAAGGAATCTACGAGCAGTACTTC. It specifies CASSQGRKEGIYEQYF.

The chain is built from TRBV7-6 and TRBJ2-7; the match to TRBD2 covers 7 bases. After removal of 5 bases from V and 2 bases from J, the junction contained 6 bases not matched to a gene. The germline gives CDR1 SGHVS, CDR2 FNYEAQ. This CDR3 comprises 14 residues. In DNA form, the CDR3 reads TGTGCCAGCAGCCCCCGACTAGCCCCCTACGAGCAGTACTTC. Its protein is CASSPRLAPYEQYF.

V and J are TRBV5-4 and TRBJ2-3, with D perhaps matching TRBD2 (6 bases). Per the germline V gene, CDR1 is SGHNT and CDR2 is YYREEE (reference sequence). V lost 4 bases, J lost 9 bases, and 12 bases lay in between. The CDR3 spans 12 residues. The CDR3 sequence: CASSNSGRTQYF. The CDR3 region has the DNA TGTGCCAGCAGCAACTCCGGGAGAACGCAGTATTTT.

The chain has TRBV30 and TRBJ1-5, with D perhaps TRBD1 (5 bases). Germline V CDR1 and CDR2: GTSNPN, SVGIG (reference sequence). Trimming removed 2 bases at V and 3 bases at J, with 8 bases between. This CDR3 region has 13 residues. CDR3 region: CAWSRGNNQPQHF. In DNA form, the CDR3 reads TGTGCCTGGAGTCGGGGGAACAATCAGCCCCAGCATTTT. The variable domain in full, completed from reference TRBV30 and TRBJ1-5, reads SQTIHQWPATLVQPVGSPLSLECTVEGTSNPNLYWYRQAAGRGLQLLFYSVGIGQISSEVPQNLSASRPQDRQFILSSKKLLLSDSGFYLCAWSRGNNQPQHFGDGTRLSIL.

This clone appeared once. This chain connects TRBV5-1 to TRBJ1-3, with TRBD1 as a possible D gene (6 bases). The CDR3 consists of 15 residues. Germline lookup yields CDR1 SGHRS and CDR2 YFSETQ. With 0 bases removed from V and 8 bases from J, the gap between germline ends came to 15 bases. CDR3 amino acids: CASSLDGRGGDTIYF. CDR3 sequence (DNA): TGCGCCAGCAGCTTGGACGGCAGGGGAGGAGACACCATATATTTT.

CDR3: CASSVGGTSSYEQYF. In nucleotides, the CDR3 is TGTGCCAGCAGCGTAGGTGGGACTAGCTCCTACGAGCAGTACTTC. The chain links TRBV9 to TRBJ2-7; 8 bases agree with TRBD2. The germline CDR1 and CDR2 sequences are SGDLS and YYNGEE. The CDR3 is 15 residues long. Trimming took 0 bases from V and 0 from J; bases not matched to a gene: 2.

The chain is built from TRBV11-3 and TRBJ2-7; D not resolved. CDR1 is SGHNT and CDR2 is YENEEA in the germline V gene. Trimming left V 5 bases short and J 0 bases short, with 11 bases between. This CDR3 contains 14 residues. CDR3 in amino acids: CASSPGRSSYEQYF. The DNA of the CDR3 is TGTGCCAGCAGCCCCGGACGAAGCTCCTACGAGCAGTACTTC.

The CDR3 loop is CASSQGLAGGSGELFF. CDR3 in DNA: TGCGCCAGCAGCCAGGGACTAGCGGGCGGGTCCGGGGAGCTGTTTTTT. The gene calls are TRBV5-1 and TRBJ2-2, with 12 bases that match TRBD2. The ends lost 4 bases at V and 6 bases at J; junction bases unmatched: 7. Germline V gives CDR1 SGHRS, CDR2 YFSETQ. This CDR3 spans 16 amino acids.

V and J are TRBV28 and TRBJ2-5; weak D call: TRBD2 (6 bases). Deletions cut 7 bases from V and 3 bases from J, with 12 bases between. The CDR3 length is 13 residues. The germline V gene encodes CDR1 MDHEN and CDR2 SYDVKM. Here the CDR3 reads CASTLPGEETQYF. The CDR3 DNA is TGTGCCAGCACCTTACCGGGAGAAGAGACCCAGTACTTC.